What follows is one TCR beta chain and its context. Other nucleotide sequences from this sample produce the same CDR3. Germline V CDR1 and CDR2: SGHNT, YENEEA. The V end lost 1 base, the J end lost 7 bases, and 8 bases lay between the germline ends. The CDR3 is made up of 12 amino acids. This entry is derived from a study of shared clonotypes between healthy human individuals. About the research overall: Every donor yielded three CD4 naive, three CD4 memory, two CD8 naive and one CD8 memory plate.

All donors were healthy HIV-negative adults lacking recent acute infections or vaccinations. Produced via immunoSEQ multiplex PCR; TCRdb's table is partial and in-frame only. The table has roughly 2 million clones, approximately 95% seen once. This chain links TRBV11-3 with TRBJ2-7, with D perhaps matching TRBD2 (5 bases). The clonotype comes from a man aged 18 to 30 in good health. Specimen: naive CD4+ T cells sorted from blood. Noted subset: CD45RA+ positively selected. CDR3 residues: CASSLGSGEQYF. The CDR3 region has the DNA TGTGCCAGCAGCTTAGGATCGGGGGAGCAGTACTTC.